These 32 T cell receptor beta chains originate from one sample sequenced in a study of cytomegalovirus exposure and HLA in healthy donors (dated by TCRdb to 2016 to 2017). Library generation was performed with the immunoSEQ multiplex PCR assay. The multiplex PCR relied on a mix of 60 forward primers for TCR Vbeta segments and 13 reverse primers for TCR Jbeta segments. Not all clones reach the TCRdb copy of this immuneACCESS table, which keeps in-frame sequences only. Checked studies attribute under half of the gap to unresolved V genes and leave the rest unexplained. A total of around 70,000 clones appear in this sample, roughly 82% of them only once. The biggest ten clones account for approximately 13% of the sample. Sequencing was carried out using PBMCs. These TCRs come from a man between 70 and 80 years old in good health and CMV-seronegative.

The chain links TRBV4-1 to TRBJ1-2; D gene unclear. With 0 bases removed from V and 1 base from J, the gap between germline ends came to 12 bases. Germline V gene lookup returns CDR1 MGHRA and CDR2 YSYEKL. CDR3 length: 16 amino acids. The CDR3 loop reads CASSQDSAGINYGYTF. The DNA of the CDR3 is TGCGCCAGCAGCCAAGATTCGGCAGGAATTAACTATGGCTACACCTTC.

The CDR3 spells CASIRSANTGELFF. CDR3 DNA sequence: TGTGCCAGCATTAGGAGCGCGAACACCGGGGAGCTGTTTTTT. The chain carries TRBV6-6 and TRBJ2-2; no reliable D call. The CDR3 sequence is 14 residues long. The ends were cut back, 7 bases at V and 0 bases at J, with 9 bases in the middle. Per germline, CDR1 MNHNY and CDR2 SVGAGI (reference sequence).

This clone appeared once. The chain couples TRBV7-2 to TRBJ1-2; D is uncertain. Trimming removed 1 base at V and 3 bases at J, with 9 bases between. The CDR3 loop spans 14 amino acids. CDR1 SGHTA and CDR2 FQGNSA come from the germline V gene. The CDR3 loop reads CASSLGNGYYGYTF. The CDR3 DNA is TGTGCCAGCAGCTTAGGTAACGGGTACTATGGCTACACCTTC. Drawing the rest from reference TRBV7-2 and TRBJ1-2, the complete variable domain is GAGVSQSPSNKVTEKGKDVELRCDPISGHTALYWYRQSLGQGLEFLIYFQGNSAPDKSGLPSDRFSAERTGGSVSTLTIQRTQQEDSAVYLCASSLGNGYYGYTFGSGTRLTVV.

CDR3 sequence: CATTLEASYNSPLHF. The CDR3 nucleotides are TGTGCCACGACTCTAGAAGCCTCCTATAATTCACCCCTCCACTTT. The chain combines TRBV19 with TRBJ1-6; D gene uncertain. The CDR3 length is 15 residues. Trimming removed 10 bases at V and 0 bases at J, with 13 bases between. The germline V gene encodes CDR1 LNHDA and CDR2 SQIVND (reference sequence).

This chain uses TRBV7-9 with TRBJ1-6; a weak D match, TRBD1 (6 bases). Trimming left V 6 bases short and J 10 bases short, with 13 bases between. CDR3 length equals 13 residues. Germline V gene data show CDR1 as SEHNR and CDR2 as FQNEAQ (reference sequence). The CDR3 region is CASRPRGESPLHF. The CDR3 DNA follows: TGTGCCAGCAGGCCCAGGGGAGAGTCACCCCTCCACTTT.

V usage is TRBV6-1 and J usage is TRBJ2-1, with D tentatively TRBD1 (6 bases). Trimming removed 4 bases at V and 5 bases at J, with 12 bases between. CDR3 size: 14 residues. Germline CDR1 MNHNS, CDR2 SASEGT. The CDR3 coding sequence is TGTGCCAGCAGTGGACAGGCGATCAACAATGAGCAGTTCTTC. Protein: CASSGQAINNEQFF.

The chain is built from TRBV5-1 and TRBJ2-7; 8 nucleotides agree with TRBD1. Germline CDR1 reads SGHRS; CDR2 reads YFSETQ. The CDR3 is made up of 13 amino acids. V shed 7 bases, J shed 5 bases, and the junction held 8 bases outside the gene matches. The CDR3 DNA sequence: TGCGCCAGCGGACAGGGATATTCGAACGAGCAGTACTTC. This codes for CASGQGYSNEQYF.

The genes are TRBV7-2 and TRBJ2-7; D remains ambiguous. The germline V and J ends were trimmed by 5 bases and 0 bases, with 11 bases remaining between them. Looked up from germline, CDR1 is SGHTA and CDR2 is FQGNSA. CDR3 length: 14 residues. The CDR3 is CASSAMRNSYEQYF. In DNA, the CDR3 is TGTGCCAGCAGCGCTATGCGGAACTCCTACGAGCAGTACTTC.

This clone was detected only a few times. CDR3 region: CASSTGQTLNTEAFF. For the CDR3, the DNA is TGTGCCAGCAGCACCGGACAGACTCTGAACACTGAAGCTTTCTTT. The V gene is TRBV9, the J gene TRBJ1-1, with a weak D call TRBD1 (6 bases). This CDR3 is 15 amino acids long. Per germline, CDR1 SGDLS and CDR2 YYNGEE. Trimming removed 4 bases at V and 0 bases at J, with 13 bases between.

This clone was found once. The V call is TRBV19, the J call TRBJ1-5, with D hard to call. The CDR3 has 15 residues. The V end lost 1 base, the J end lost 0 bases, and 7 bases lay between the germline ends. Germline CDR1 reads LNHDA; CDR2 reads SQIVND (reference sequence). The CDR3 loop is CASSIGPISNQPQHF. Here the CDR3 DNA reads TGTGCCAGTAGTATAGGGCCCATTAGCAATCAGCCCCAGCATTTT.

To note about this clone: The junction and the germline gene differ at one end; a read error may be behind it. The same CDR3 is also encoded by other DNA sequences in this sample. The V gene is TRBV7-9, the J gene TRBJ2-2; 8 nucleotides align to TRBD2. The length of the CDR3 is 18 residues. The V gene's germline CDR1 is SEHNR and CDR2 FQNEAQ (reference sequence). CDR3 in DNA: TGCGCCAGCAGCCATCTTCACCATTTCGGGGGGGCGGCCGGGGAGCTGTTTTTT. Protein sequence: CASSHLHHFGGAAGELFF. The variable domain in full, completed from reference TRBV7-9 and TRBJ2-2, reads DTGVSQNPRHKITKRGQNVTFRCDPISEHNRLYWYRQTLGQGPEFLTYFQNEAQLEKSRLLSDRFSAERPKGSFSTLEIQRTEQGDSAMYLCASSHLHHFGGAAGELFFGEGSRLTVL.

This sequence joins TRBV6-1 and TRBJ2-5, with D perhaps matching TRBD1 (6 bases). The end of the DNA is better explained by TRBJ2-7, so the J call may be wrong. This CDR3 contains 14 residues. Germline lookup yields CDR1 MNHNS and CDR2 SASEGT. CDR3 residues: CASSTRQAPYEQYF. In DNA, the CDR3 is TGTGCCAGCAGTACCCGACAGGCCCCCTACGAGCAGTACTTC.

The chain couples TRBV6-5 to TRBJ1-1; TRBD1 matches 8 bases. This CDR3 is 14 amino acids long. Germline V lookup: CDR1 MNHEY, CDR2 SVGAGI. Losses at the gene ends were 6 bases for V and 5 bases for J; bases not matched to a gene: 8. Here the CDR3 reads CASRGTGGQTEAFF. CDR3 in DNA: TGTGCCAGCAGGGGAACAGGGGGTCAGACTGAAGCTTTCTTT.

This sequence joins TRBV6-4 and TRBJ2-1; 9 positions agree with TRBD2. J was trimmed by 4 bases and V by 4 bases; bases with no gene match: 5. Germline CDR1 is MRHNA and CDR2 is SNTAGT. The CDR3 is 15 amino acids. The CDR3 DNA reads TGTGCCAGCAGTGTCGCTAGCGGGAAGTACAATGAGCAGTTCTTC. Translation: CASSVASGKYNEQFF.

This sequence joins TRBV11-3 and TRBJ1-1; 9 bases line up with TRBD1. The CDR3 is 14 amino acids. The germline V gene has CDR1 SGHNT and CDR2 YENEEA. V gave up 4 bases and J gave up 5 bases; unmatched junction bases: 5. The CDR3 spells CASSSMGTGTEAFF. CDR3 DNA: TGTGCCAGCAGCTCAATGGGGACAGGGACTGAAGCTTTCTTT.

The V gene is TRBV6-6, the J gene TRBJ2-7, with no clear D. CDR3 length: 13 residues. CDR1 and CDR2 from the germline V gene are MNHNY and SVGAGI (reference sequence). The CDR3 region has the DNA TGTGCTATCAGGTCGCCGACGGCCTACGAGCAGTACTTC. This sequence encodes CAIRSPTAYEQYF.

V gene TRBV19 combines with J gene TRBJ1-5, with a possible D match to TRBD1 (6 bases). The CDR3 spans 13 residues. Trimming pared 5 bases from V and 4 bases from J, leaving 9 bases between. The germline CDR1 and CDR2 sequences are LNHDA and SQIVND (reference sequence). CDR3 sequence: CASSLQGNQPQHF. The CDR3 nucleotides are TGTGCCAGTAGTCTCCAGGGGAATCAGCCCCAGCATTTT.

This clone was observed a few times. The chain combines TRBV5-1 with TRBJ2-2, with a possible D match to TRBD1 (6 bases). The CDR3 covers 15 residues. V gave up 4 bases and J gave up 1 base, with 11 bases separating them. The germline V gene encodes CDR1 SGHRS and CDR2 YFSETQ. CDR3 loop: CASSLRDMNTGELFF. CDR3 in DNA: TGCGCCAGCAGCCTCCGGGACATGAACACCGGGGAGCTGTTTTTT.

J is TRBJ1-3 and V is TRBV6-5, with D perhaps matching TRBD1 (5 bases). Germline values: CDR1 MNHEY, CDR2 SVGAGI. Trimming shortened V by 4 bases and J by 3 bases, and 13 bases separated the two germline ends. The CDR3 is 15 residues long. The CDR3 DNA sequence: TGTGCCAGCAGTTCCCTGCGGACACATGGAAACACCATATATTTT. It yields the protein CASSSLRTHGNTIYF.

This rearrangement joins TRBV19 to TRBJ1-2; D may be TRBD1 (6 bases). The germline V gene encodes CDR1 LNHDA and CDR2 SQIVND (reference sequence). V was trimmed by 9 bases and J by 2 bases, leaving 10 bases between them. CDR3 size: 12 residues. In nucleotides, the CDR3 is TGTGCCAGCCGAGGACAGAACTATGGCTACACCTTC. This encodes CASRGQNYGYTF.

The chain is built from TRBV30 and TRBJ2-5; D unclear. The CDR3 totals 14 residues. The germline V gene has CDR1 GTSNPN and CDR2 SVGIG (reference sequence). The V end lost 1 base, the J end lost 3 bases, and 12 bases lay between the germline ends. CDR3 in DNA: TGTGCCTGGAGTGGGGCACCCGTAAAAGAGACCCAGTACTTC. Translated, it gives CAWSGAPVKETQYF.

V usage is TRBV7-2 and J usage is TRBJ2-7, with D maybe TRBD2 (5 bases). Trimming cost V 1 base and J 0 bases, with 16 bases left between them. This CDR3 has 17 amino acids. Germline V gives CDR1 SGHTA, CDR2 FQGNSA. CDR3 region: CASSLEGAPPFSYEQYF. CDR3 DNA sequence: TGTGCCAGCAGCTTAGAGGGAGCTCCGCCTTTCTCCTACGAGCAGTACTTC.

The chain joins TRBV5-5 to TRBJ2-7; D gene uncertain. CDR3 length: 12 amino acids. Trimming took 1 base from V and 1 from J, leaving 3 bases between them. The germline V gene encodes CDR1 SGHKS and CDR2 YYEKEE (reference sequence). The CDR3 nucleotides read TGTGCCAGCAGCTTGACTTCCTACGAGCAGTACTTC. Protein: CASSLTSYEQYF.

Regarding this clone: A read error is likely here: a far larger clone is one base away. This rearrangement joins TRBV29-1 to TRBJ1-2; 9 nucleotides line up with TRBD1. CDR1 SQVTM and CDR2 ANQGSEA come from the germline V gene. The ends lost 5 bases at V and 7 bases at J; junction bases unmatched: 2. The CDR3 sequence is 11 residues long. The CDR3 spells CSVKDRGGYTF. In nucleotides, the CDR3 is TGCAGCGTTAAGGACAGGGGTGGCTACACCTTC.

V gene TRBV21-1 combines with J gene TRBJ2-7; TRBD2 is the table's D call, not checked against the DNA. TRBV21-1 is annotated as a pseudogene. The CDR3 has 14 residues. In DNA, the CDR3 is TGTGCCAGCAGCAAAGGGAGGTTGTCTCGCGAGCAGTACTTC. This translates into CASSKGRLSREQYF.

The V and J genes are TRBV5-1 and TRBJ2-3; D remains unclear. Germline CDR1 SGHRS, CDR2 YFSETQ. V was pared by 0 bases and J by 1 base, with 9 bases between. This CDR3 contains 15 residues. CDR3 coding DNA: TGCGCCAGCAGCTTGGAGTCTGGAGGCACAGATACGCAGTATTTT. Its translation: CASSLESGGTDTQYF.

The chain recombines TRBV18 with TRBJ1-1, with D possibly matching TRBD1 (5 bases). Germline CDR1 is KGHSH and CDR2 is LQKENI. This CDR3 spans 13 amino acids. Trimming cost V 4 bases and J 1 base, with 7 bases left between them. In nucleotides, the CDR3 is TGTGCCAGCTCACAGGGGAAGAACACTGAAGCTTTCTTT. Translation: CASSQGKNTEAFF.

The chain links TRBV10-1 to TRBJ2-3; no definite D call. The CDR3 spans 13 residues. CDR1 and CDR2 from the germline V gene are WNHNN and SYGVQD (reference sequence). Trimming took 4 bases from V and 2 from J, leaving 7 bases between them. CDR3 in amino acids: CASSVGDTDTQYF. The DNA for the CDR3 is TGCGCCAGCAGTGTCGGAGACACAGATACGCAGTATTTT.

The V and J genes are TRBV5-1 and TRBJ2-1; D call uncertain. This CDR3 region has 13 residues. Trimming took 0 bases from V and 5 from J, leaving 6 bases between them. Per germline, CDR1 SGHRS and CDR2 YFSETQ. Here the CDR3 reads CASSLVPDNEQFF. In nucleotides, the CDR3 is TGCGCCAGCAGCTTGGTCCCCGACAATGAGCAGTTCTTC.

V gene TRBV7-6 combines with J gene TRBJ2-5, with a tentative D call TRBD2 (5 bases). Germline CDR1 SGHVS, CDR2 FNYEAQ. This CDR3 has 13 amino acids. Trimming pared 1 base from V and 5 bases from J, leaving 8 bases between. CDR3 sequence: CASSLGRVETQYF. The DNA of the CDR3 is TGTGCCAGCAGCTTAGGGCGGGTCGAGACCCAGTACTTC.

The chain is built from TRBV18 and TRBJ1-1; D is perhaps TRBD1 (6 bases). Trimming removed 5 bases from V and 3 bases from J, with 19 bases in between. Germline CDR1 reads KGHSH; CDR2 reads LQKENI. The CDR3 runs 16 residues. The CDR3 here is CASSSRARGRDTEAFF. DNA of the CDR3: TGTGCCAGCTCATCGCGGGCCAGGGGTAGAGACACTGAAGCTTTCTTT. Full variable domain (remainder filled in from reference TRBV18 and TRBJ1-1): NAGVMQNPRHLVRRRGQEARLRCSPMKGHSHVYWYRQLPEEGLKFMVYLQKENIIDESGMPKERFSAEFPKEGPSILRIQQVVRGDSAAYFCASSSRARGRDTEAFFGQGTRLTVV.

This clone has only a few counts. The rearrangement uses TRBV7-9 and TRBJ2-2, with D maybe TRBD1 (5 bases). V was pared by 2 bases and J by 3 bases, with 10 bases between. CDR3 length: 15 residues. Per the germline V gene, CDR1 is SEHNR and CDR2 is FQNEAQ (reference sequence). DNA of the CDR3: TGTGCCAGCAGCTTAACCAGGGTTGACACCGGGGAGCTGTTTTTT. Protein: CASSLTRVDTGELFF.